This record covers a single T cell receptor beta chain. The data were taken from a study of blood T cell repertoires in COVID-19. Looking at the study overall: T cells, B-cell-depleted T cells, or PBMCs provided the cDNA or gDNA that served as material.

Source study methods: Quantification of nucleated cells was approximated via reference gene primer amplification. The protocol was immunoSEQ multiplex PCR, while the TCRdb copy is restricted to in-frame clones and leaves out a portion. Clone size and the V and J calls come from that table; the DNA yielded D and trimming. The data contain some 150,000 clones, about nine tenths of them singletons. The CDR3 loop spans 13 amino acids. V was clipped by 2 bases and J by 10 bases; unmatched bases: 5. Germline CDR1 SGHNT, CDR2 YENEEA. The TCR was taken from a human donor in a cohort sampled during active COVID-19. The V gene is TRBV11-3, the J gene TRBJ2-1; the match to TRBD2 covers 7 bases. The sequencing input was peripheral blood. The CDR3 sequence: CASSLLAATEQFF. CDR3 sequence (DNA): TGTGCCAGCAGCTTACTAGCGGCCACGGAGCAGTTCTTC.